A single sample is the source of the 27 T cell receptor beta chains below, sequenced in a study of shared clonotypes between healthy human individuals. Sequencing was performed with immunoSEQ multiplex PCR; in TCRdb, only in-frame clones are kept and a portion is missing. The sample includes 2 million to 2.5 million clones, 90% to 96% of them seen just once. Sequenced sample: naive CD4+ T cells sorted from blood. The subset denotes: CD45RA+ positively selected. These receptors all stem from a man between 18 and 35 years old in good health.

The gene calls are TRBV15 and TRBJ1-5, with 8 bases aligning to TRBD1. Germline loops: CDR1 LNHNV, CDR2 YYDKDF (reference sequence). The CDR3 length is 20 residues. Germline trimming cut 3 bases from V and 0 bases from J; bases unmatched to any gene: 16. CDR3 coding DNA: TGTGCCACCAGCAGTGCAGTGACAGGGGCGAGGGCTTATAGCAATCAGCCCCAGCATTTT. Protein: CATSSAVTGARAYSNQPQHF. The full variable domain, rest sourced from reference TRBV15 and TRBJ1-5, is DAMVIQNPRYQVTQFGKPVTLSCSQTLNHNVMYWYQQKSSQAPKLLFHYYDKDFNNEADTPDNFQSRRPNTSFCFLDIRSPGLGDTAMYLCATSSAVTGARAYSNQPQHFGDGTRLSIL.

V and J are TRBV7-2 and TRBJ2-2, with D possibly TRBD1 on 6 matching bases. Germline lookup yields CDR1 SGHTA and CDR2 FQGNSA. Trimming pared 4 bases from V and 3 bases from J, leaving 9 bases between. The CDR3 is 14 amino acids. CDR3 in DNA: TGTGCCAGCAGCTCGGACAGTTACACCGGGGAGCTGTTTTTT. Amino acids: CASSSDSYTGELFF.

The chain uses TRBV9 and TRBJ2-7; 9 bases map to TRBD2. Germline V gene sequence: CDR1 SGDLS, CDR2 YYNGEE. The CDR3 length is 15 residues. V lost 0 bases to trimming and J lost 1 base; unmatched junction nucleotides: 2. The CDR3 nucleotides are TGTGCCAGCAGCGTAGACCTAGCGGGGTCCTACGAGCAGTACTTC. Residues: CASSVDLAGSYEQYF.

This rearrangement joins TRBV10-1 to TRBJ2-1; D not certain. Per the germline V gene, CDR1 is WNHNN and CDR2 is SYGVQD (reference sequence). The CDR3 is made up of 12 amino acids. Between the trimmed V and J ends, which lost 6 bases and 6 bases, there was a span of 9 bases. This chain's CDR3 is CASRYRCNEQFF. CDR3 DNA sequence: TGCGCCAGCAGGTACAGATGCAATGAGCAGTTCTTC.

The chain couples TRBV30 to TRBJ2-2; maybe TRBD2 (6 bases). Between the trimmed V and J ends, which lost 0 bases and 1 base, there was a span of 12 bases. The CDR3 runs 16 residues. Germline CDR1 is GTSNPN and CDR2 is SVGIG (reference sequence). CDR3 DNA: TGTGCCTGGAGTGTGCCCGGAGGGGTGAACACCGGGGAGCTGTTTTTT. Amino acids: CAWSVPGGVNTGELFF. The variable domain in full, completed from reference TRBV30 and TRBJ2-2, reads SQTIHQWPATLVQPVGSPLSLECTVEGTSNPNLYWYRQAAGRGLQLLFYSVGIGQISSEVPQNLSASRPQDRQFILSSKKLLLSDSGFYLCAWSVPGGVNTGELFFGEGSRLTVL.

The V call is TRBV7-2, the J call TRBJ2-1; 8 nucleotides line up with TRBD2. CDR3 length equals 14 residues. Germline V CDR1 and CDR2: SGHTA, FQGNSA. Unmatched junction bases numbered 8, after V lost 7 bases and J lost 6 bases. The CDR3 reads CASTLAGLSNEQFF. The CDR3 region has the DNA TGTGCCAGCACCCTAGCGGGCCTTTCCAATGAGCAGTTCTTC.

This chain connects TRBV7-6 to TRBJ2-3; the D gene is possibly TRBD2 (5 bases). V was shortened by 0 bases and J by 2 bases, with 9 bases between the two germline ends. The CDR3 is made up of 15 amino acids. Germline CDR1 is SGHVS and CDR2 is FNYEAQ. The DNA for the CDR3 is TGTGCCAGCAGCTTAGCGGGGAGCACCACAGATACGCAGTATTTT. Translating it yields CASSLAGSTTDTQYF.

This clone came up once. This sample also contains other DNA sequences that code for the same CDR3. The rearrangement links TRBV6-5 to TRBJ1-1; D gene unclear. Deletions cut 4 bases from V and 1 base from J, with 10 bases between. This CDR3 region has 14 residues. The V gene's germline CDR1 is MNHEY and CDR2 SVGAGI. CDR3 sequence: CASSFRTGNTEAFF. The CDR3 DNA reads TGTGCCAGCAGTTTCCGGACCGGGAACACTGAAGCTTTCTTT.

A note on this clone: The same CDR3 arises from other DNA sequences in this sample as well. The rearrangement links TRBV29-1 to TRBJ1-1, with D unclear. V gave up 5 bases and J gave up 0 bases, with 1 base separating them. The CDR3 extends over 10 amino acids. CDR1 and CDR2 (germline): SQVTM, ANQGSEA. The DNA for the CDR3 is TGCAGCGTTATGAACACTGAAGCTTTCTTT. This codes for CSVMNTEAFF.

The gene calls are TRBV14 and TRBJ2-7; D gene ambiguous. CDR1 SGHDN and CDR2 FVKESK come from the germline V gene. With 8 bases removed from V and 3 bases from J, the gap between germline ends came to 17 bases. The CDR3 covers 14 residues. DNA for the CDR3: TGTGCCAGCTTTTCGGGCCTCCTCCACTACGAGCAGTACTTC. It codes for CASFSGLLHYEQYF.

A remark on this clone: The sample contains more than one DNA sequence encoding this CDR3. The CDR3 DNA reads TGTGCCAGCAGCTCCGGACGGCTGAACACTGAAGCTTTCTTT. Protein product: CASSSGRLNTEAFF. V usage is TRBV7-2 and J usage is TRBJ1-1, with D uncertain. The ends were cut back, 4 bases at V and 0 bases at J, with 9 bases in the middle. The CDR3 extends over 14 amino acids. CDR1 and CDR2 from the germline V gene are SGHTA and FQGNSA.

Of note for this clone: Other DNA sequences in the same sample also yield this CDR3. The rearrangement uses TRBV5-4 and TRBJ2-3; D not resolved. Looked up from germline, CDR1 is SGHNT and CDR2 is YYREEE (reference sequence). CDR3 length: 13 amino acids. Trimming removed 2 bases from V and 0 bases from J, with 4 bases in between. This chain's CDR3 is CASSFPSTDTQYF. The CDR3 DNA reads TGTGCCAGCAGCTTTCCGAGCACAGATACGCAGTATTTT.

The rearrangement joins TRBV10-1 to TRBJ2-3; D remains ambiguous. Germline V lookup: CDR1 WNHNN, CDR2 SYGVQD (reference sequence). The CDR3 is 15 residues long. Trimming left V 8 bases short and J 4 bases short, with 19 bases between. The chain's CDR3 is CASSASSFWADTQYF. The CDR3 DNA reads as TGCGCCAGCTCTGCCTCCAGCTTTTGGGCAGATACGCAGTATTTT.

This chain's CDR3 is CASSQPMGQGYGYTF. DNA of the CDR3: TGCGCCAGCAGCCAACCCATGGGACAAGGCTATGGCTACACCTTC. This chain joins TRBV4-1 and TRBJ1-2; tentative D call: TRBD1 (6 bases). This CDR3 region has 15 residues. Deletions cut 2 bases from V and 4 bases from J, with 14 bases between. Germline values: CDR1 MGHRA, CDR2 YSYEKL.

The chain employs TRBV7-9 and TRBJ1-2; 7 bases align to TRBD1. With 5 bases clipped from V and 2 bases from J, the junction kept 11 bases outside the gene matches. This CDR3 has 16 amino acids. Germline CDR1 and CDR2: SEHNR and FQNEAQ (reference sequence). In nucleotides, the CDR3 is TGTGCCAGCAGCCCTGATCTGGGACAGCTAAACTATGGCTACACCTTC. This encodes CASSPDLGQLNYGYTF. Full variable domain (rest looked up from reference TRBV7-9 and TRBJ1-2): DTGVSQNPRHKITKRGQNVTFRCDPISEHNRLYWYRQTLGQGPEFLTYFQNEAQLEKSRLLSDRFSAERPKGSFSTLEIQRTEQGDSAMYLCASSPDLGQLNYGYTFGSGTRLTVV.

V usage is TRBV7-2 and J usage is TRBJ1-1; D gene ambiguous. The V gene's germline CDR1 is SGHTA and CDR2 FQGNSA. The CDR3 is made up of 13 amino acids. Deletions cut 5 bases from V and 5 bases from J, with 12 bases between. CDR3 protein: CASSPAHNTEAFF. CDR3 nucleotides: TGTGCCAGCAGCCCTGCCCACAATACTGAAGCTTTCTTT. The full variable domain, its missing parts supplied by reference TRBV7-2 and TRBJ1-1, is GAGVSQSPSNKVTEKGKDVELRCDPISGHTALYWYRQSLGQGLEFLIYFQGNSAPDKSGLPSDRFSAERTGGSVSTLTIQRTQQEDSAVYLCASSPAHNTEAFFGQGTRLTVV.

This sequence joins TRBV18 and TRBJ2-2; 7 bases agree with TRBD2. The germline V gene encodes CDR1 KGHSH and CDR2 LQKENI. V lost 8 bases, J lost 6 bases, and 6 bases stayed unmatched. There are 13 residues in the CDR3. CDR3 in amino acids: CASEGLGPGELFF. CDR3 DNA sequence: TGTGCCAGCGAAGGACTAGGCCCCGGGGAGCTGTTTTTT.

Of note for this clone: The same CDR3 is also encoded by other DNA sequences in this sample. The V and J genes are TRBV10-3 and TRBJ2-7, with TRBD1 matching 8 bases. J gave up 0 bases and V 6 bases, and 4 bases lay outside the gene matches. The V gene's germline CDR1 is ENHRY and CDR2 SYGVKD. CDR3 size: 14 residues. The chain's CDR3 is CAIRFGQGSYEQYF. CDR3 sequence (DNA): TGTGCCATCAGATTTGGACAGGGCTCCTACGAGCAGTACTTC.

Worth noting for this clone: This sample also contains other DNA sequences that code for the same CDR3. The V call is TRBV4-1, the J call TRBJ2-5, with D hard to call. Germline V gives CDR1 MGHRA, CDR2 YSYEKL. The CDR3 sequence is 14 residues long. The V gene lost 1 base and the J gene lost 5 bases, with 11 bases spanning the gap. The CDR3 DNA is TGCGCCAGCAGCCAAGTGGGCAGGTCGGAGACCCAGTACTTC. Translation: CASSQVGRSETQYF.

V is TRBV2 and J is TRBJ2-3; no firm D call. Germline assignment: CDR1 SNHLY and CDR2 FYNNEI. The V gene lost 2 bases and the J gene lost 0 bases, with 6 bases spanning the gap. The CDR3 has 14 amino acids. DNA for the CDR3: TGTGCCAGCAGTGAATCCGGCAGCACAGATACGCAGTATTTT. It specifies CASSESGSTDTQYF.

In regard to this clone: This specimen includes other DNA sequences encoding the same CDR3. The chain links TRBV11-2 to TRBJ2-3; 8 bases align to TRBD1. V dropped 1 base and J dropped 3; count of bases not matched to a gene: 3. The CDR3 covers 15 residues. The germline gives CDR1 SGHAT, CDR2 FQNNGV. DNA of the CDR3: TGTGCCAGCAGCTTAGGCGACAGGGGAACAGATACGCAGTATTTT. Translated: CASSLGDRGTDTQYF.

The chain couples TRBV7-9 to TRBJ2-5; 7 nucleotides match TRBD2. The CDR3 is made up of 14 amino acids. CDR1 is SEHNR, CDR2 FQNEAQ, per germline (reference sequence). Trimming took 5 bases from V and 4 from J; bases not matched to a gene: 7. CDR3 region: CASSQPPGGETQYF. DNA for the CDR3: TGTGCCAGCAGCCAACCTCCGGGAGGAGAGACCCAGTACTTC.

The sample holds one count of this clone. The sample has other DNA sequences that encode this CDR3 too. Here the CDR3 reads CAWSVRETQYF. The DNA for the CDR3 is TGTGCCTGGAGTGTAAGAGAGACCCAGTACTTC. The chain joins TRBV30 to TRBJ2-5; D gene unclear. The CDR3 has 11 amino acids. CDR1 and CDR2 from the germline V gene are GTSNPN and SVGIG (reference sequence). V gave up 0 bases and J gave up 4 bases, with 3 bases separating them.

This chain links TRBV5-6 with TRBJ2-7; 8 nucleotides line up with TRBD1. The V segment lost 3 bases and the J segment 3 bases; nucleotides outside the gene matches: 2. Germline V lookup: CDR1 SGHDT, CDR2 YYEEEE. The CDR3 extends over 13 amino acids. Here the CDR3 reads CASSSTGDYEQYF. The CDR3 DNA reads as TGTGCCAGCAGCTCGACAGGGGACTACGAGCAGTACTTC.

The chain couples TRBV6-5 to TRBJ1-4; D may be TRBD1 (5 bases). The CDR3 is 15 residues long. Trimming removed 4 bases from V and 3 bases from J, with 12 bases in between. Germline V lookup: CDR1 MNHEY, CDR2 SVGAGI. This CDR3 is CASSFSGVANEKLFF. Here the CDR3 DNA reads TGTGCCAGCAGTTTTTCGGGGGTGGCTAATGAAAAACTGTTTTTT.

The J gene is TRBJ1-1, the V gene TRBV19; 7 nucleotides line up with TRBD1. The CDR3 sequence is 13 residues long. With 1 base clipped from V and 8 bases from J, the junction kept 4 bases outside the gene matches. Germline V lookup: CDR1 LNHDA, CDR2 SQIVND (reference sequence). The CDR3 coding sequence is TGTGCCAGTAGTATAGTTAGACAGGGAGAAGCTTTCTTT. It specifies CASSIVRQGEAFF.

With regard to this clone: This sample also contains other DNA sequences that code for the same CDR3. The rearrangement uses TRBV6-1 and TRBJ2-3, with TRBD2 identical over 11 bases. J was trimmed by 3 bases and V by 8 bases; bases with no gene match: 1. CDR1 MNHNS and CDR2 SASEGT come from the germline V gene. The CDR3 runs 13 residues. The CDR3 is CASRTSGTDTQYF. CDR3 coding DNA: TGTGCCAGCCGGACTAGCGGGACAGATACGCAGTATTTT.